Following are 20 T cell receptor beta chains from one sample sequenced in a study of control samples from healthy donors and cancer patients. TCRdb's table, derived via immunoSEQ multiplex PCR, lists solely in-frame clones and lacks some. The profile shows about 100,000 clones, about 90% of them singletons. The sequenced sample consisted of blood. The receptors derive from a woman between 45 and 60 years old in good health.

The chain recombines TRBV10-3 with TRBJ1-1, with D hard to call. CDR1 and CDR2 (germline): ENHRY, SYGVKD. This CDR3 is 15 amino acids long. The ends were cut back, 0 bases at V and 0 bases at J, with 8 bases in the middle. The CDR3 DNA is TGTGCCATCAGTGAGTCCGCCCGGATGAACACTGAAGCTTTCTTT. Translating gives CAISESARMNTEAFF.

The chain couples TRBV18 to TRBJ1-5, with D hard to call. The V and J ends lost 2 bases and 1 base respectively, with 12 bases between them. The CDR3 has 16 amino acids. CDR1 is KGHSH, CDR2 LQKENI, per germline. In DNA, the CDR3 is TGTGCCAGCTCACCAGGCTGGCCGGGGAGCAATCAGCCCCAGCATTTT. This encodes CASSPGWPGSNQPQHF.

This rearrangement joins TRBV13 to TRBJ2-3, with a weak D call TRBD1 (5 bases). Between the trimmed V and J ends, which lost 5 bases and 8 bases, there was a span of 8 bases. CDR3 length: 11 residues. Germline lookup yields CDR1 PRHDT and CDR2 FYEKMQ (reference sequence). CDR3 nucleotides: TGTGCCAGCAGCGAAGGGGTTACGCAGTATTTT. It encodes CASSEGVTQYF.

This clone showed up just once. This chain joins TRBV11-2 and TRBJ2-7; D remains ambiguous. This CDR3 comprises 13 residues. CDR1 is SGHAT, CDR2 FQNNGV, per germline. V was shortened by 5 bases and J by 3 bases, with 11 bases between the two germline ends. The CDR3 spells CASSRDYSYEQYF. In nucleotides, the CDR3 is TGTGCCAGCAGCCGAGATTACAGCTACGAGCAGTACTTC.

Here the CDR3 DNA reads TGTGCCAGCAGCCACGGGGCGGGGATCCTAAATGAAAAACTGTTTTTT. Translation gives CASSHGAGILNEKLFF. The chain uses TRBV14 and TRBJ1-4, with D tentatively TRBD1 (5 bases). The germline CDR1 and CDR2 sequences are SGHDN and FVKESK. Trimming left V 3 bases short and J 5 bases short, with 16 bases between. The CDR3 loop spans 16 amino acids.

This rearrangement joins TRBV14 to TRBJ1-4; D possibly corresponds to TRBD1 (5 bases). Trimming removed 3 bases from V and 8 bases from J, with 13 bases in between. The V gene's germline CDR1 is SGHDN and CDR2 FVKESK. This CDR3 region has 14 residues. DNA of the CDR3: TGTGCCAGCAGCCACGCAGGGCAGGGAGAAAAACTGTTTTTT. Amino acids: CASSHAGQGEKLFF.

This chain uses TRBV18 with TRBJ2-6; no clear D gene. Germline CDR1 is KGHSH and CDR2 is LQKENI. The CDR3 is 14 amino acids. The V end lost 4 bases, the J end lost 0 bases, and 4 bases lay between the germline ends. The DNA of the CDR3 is TGTGCCAGCTCACTTGACTCTGGGGCCAACGTCCTGACTTTC. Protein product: CASSLDSGANVLTF.

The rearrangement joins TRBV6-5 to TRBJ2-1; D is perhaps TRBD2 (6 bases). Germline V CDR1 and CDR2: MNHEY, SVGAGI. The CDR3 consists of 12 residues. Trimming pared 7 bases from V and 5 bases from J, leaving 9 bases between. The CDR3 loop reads CASKRGDNEQFF. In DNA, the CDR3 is TGTGCCAGCAAACGCGGGGACAATGAGCAGTTCTTC.

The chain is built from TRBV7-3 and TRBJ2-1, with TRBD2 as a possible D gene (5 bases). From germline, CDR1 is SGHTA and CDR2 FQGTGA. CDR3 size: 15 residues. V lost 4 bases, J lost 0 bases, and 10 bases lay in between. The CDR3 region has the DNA TGTGCCAGCAGCTACGCAGCGGACTCCTACAATGAGCAGTTCTTC. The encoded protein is CASSYAADSYNEQFF.

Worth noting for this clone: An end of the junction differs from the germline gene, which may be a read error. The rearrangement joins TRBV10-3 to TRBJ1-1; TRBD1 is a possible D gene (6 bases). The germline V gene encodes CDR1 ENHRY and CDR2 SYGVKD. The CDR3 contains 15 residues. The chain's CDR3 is CAISEGGGGNNEAFF. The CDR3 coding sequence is TGTGCCATCAGTGAGGGTGGCGGGGGCAACAATGAAGCTTTCTTT.

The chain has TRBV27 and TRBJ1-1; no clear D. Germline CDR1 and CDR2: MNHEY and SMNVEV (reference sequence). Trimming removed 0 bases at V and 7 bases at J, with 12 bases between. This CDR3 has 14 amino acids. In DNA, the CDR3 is TGTGCCAGCAGTTTATCGGTCTCCAGTAGTGAAGCTTTCTTT. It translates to CASSLSVSSSEAFF.

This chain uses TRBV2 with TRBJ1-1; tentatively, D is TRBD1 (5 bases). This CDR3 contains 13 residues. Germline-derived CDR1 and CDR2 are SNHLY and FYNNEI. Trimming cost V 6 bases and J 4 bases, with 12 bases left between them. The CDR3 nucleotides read TGTGCCAGCAGGGTATTGGGGGGCACTGAAGCTTTCTTT. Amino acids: CASRVLGGTEAFF.

CDR3 bases: TGTGCCAGCAGCGTAGTAGGCAGGGCGGACGGGGAGCTGTTTTTT. Amino acid sequence: CASSVVGRADGELFF. The V gene is TRBV9, the J gene TRBJ2-2; a weak D match, TRBD1 (5 bases). Trimming took 0 bases from V and 7 from J, leaving 13 bases between them. CDR3 length: 15 residues. CDR1 and CDR2 from the germline V gene are SGDLS and YYNGEE. The complete variable domain, with remaining parts taken from reference TRBV9 and TRBJ2-2, reads DSGVTQTPKHLITATGQRVTLRCSPRSGDLSVYWYQQSLDQGLQFLIQYYNGEERAKGNILERFSAQQFPDLHSELNLSSLELGDSALYFCASSVVGRADGELFFGEGSRLTVL.

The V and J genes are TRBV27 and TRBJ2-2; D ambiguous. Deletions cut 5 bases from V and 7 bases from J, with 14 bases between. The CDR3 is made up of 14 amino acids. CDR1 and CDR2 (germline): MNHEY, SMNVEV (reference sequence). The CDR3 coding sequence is TGTGCCAGCAGTACCCTTCTGTTCAACGGGGAGCTGTTTTTT. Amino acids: CASSTLLFNGELFF.

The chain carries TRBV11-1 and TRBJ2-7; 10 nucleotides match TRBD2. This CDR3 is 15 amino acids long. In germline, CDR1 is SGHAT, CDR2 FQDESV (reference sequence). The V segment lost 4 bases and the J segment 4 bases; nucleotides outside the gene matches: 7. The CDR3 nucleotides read TGTGCCAGCAGCTCGAGTAGCGGGAGGAGATACGAGCAGTACGTC. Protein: CASSSSSGRRYEQYV.

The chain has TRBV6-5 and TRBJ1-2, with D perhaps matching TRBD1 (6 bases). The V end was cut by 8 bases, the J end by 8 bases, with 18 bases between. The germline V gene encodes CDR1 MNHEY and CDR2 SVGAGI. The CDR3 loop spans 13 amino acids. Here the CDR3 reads CASAPVTGDGYTF. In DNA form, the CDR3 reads TGTGCCAGCGCCCCTGTGACAGGCGACGGCTACACCTTC.

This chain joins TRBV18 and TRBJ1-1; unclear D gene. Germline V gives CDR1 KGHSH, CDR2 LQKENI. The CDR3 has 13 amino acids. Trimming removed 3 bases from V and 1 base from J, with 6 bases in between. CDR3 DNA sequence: TGTGCCAGCTCACCTACAAGGAACACTGAAGCTTTCTTT. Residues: CASSPTRNTEAFF.

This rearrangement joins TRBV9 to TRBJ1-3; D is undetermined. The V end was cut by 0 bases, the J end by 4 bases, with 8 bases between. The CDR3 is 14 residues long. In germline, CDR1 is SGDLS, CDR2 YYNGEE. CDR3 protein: CASSVATEGNTIYF. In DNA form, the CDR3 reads TGTGCCAGCAGCGTAGCGACGGAGGGAAACACCATATATTTT.

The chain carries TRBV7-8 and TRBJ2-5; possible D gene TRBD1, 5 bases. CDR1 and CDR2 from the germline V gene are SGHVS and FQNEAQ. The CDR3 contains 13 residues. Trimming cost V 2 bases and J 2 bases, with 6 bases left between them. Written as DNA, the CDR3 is TGTGCCAGCAGCTTAAGGACACAAGAGACCCAGTACTTC. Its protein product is CASSLRTQETQYF.

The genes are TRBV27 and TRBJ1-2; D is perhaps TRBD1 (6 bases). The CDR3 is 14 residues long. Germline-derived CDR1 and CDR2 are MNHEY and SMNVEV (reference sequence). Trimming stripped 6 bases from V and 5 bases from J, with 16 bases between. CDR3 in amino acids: CASRRSGGLYGYTF. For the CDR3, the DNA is TGTGCCAGCAGACGAAGCGGGGGGCTATATGGCTACACCTTC.